This T cell receptor (beta chain) was found in a study of T cells after yellow fever vaccination. Study-level points and caveats: When the response was secondary, it was weaker but reached its peak faster, day 5 versus 15.

The V gene's germline CDR1 is DFQATT and CDR2 SNEGSKA (reference sequence). This CDR3 region has 12 residues. V lost 6 bases, J lost 9 bases, and 15 bases lay in between. MiXCR was run by TCRdb on the 5' RACE reads, yielding one entry per CDR3 protein. The sample holds 550,000 to 750,000 distinct CDR3 sequences, roughly 14% seen once. Comment on this clonotype: Antigen specificity is unknown.

The clonotype comes from a man aged 25 to 40 who received the YFV17D yellow fever vaccine. The J gene is TRBJ1-5, the V gene TRBV20-1; D remains ambiguous. Specimen: PBMCs, collected on the day of the yellow fever booster vaccination. The CDR3 here is CSADEPAGPQHF. For the CDR3, the DNA is TGCAGTGCGGATGAACCGGCGGGGCCCCAGCATTTT.